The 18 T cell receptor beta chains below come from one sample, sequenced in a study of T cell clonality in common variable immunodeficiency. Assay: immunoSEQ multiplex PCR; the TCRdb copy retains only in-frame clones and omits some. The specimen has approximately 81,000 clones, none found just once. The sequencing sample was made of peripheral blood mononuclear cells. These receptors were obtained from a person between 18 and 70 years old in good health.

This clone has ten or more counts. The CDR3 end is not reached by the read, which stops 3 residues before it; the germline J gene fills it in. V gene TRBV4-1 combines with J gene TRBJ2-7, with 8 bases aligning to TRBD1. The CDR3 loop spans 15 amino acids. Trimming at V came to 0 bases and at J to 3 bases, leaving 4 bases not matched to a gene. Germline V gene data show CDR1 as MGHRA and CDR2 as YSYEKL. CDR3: CASSQDTGGLYEQYF. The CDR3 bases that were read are TGCGCCAGCAGCCAAGATACAGGGGGTCTCTACGAG.

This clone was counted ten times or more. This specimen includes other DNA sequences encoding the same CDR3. The sequenced part of the CDR3 DNA is TGCAGTGCACAGGGAAGGGGCTACGAG. The encoded protein is CSAQGRGYE. The entire CDR3 protein reads CSAQGRGYEQYF. The genes are TRBV20-1 and TRBJ2-7; possibly TRBD1 for D (6 bases). The CDR3 goes on 3 residues after the read ends, and that part is filled in from the germline J gene. Looked up from germline, CDR1 is DFQATT and CDR2 is SNEGSKA (reference sequence). This CDR3 is 12 amino acids long. The ends were cut back, 6 bases at V and 3 bases at J, with 12 bases in the middle.

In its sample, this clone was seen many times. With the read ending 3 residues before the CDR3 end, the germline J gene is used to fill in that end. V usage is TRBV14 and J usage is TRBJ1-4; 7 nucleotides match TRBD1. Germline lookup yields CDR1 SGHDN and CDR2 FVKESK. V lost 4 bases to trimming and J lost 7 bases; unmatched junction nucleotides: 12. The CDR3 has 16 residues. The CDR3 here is CASSRQQGIGGEKLFF. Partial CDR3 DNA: TGTGCCAGCAGCCGCCAACAGGGGATCGGTGGTGAAAAA.

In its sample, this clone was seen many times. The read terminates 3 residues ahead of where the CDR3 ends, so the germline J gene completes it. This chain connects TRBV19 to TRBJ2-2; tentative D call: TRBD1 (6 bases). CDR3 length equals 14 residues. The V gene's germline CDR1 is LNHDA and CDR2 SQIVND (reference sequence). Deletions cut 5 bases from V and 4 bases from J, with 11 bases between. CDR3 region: CASSEGEGTGELFF. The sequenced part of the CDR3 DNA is TGTGCCAGTAGTGAGGGGGAAGGCACCGGGGAG.

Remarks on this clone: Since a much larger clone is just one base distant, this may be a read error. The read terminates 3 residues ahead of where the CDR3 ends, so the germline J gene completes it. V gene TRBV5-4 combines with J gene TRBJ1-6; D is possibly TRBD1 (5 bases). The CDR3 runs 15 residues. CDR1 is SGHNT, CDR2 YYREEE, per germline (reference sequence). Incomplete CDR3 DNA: TGTGCCAGCAGCTTCTCAGGCTCTGGGGCCAACGCC. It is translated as CASSFSGSGANA. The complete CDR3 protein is CASSFSGSGANALHF.

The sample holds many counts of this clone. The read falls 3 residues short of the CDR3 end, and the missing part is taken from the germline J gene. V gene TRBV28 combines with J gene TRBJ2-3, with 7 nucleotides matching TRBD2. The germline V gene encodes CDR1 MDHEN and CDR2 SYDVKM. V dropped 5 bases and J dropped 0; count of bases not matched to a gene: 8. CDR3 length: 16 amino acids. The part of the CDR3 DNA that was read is TGTGCCAGCAGTGATCCTAGCGGACCCAGCACAGATACG. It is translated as CASSDPSGPSTDT. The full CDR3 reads CASSDPSGPSTDTQYF.

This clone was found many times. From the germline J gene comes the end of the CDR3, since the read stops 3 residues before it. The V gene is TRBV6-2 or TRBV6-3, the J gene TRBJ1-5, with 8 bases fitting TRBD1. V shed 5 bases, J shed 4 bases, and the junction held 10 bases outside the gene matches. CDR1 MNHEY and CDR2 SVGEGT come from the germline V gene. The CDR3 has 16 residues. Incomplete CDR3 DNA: TGTGCCAGCAGTCTCATACCGGGACAGGTTAATCAGCCC. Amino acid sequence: CASSLIPGQVNQP. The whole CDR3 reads CASSLIPGQVNQPQHF.

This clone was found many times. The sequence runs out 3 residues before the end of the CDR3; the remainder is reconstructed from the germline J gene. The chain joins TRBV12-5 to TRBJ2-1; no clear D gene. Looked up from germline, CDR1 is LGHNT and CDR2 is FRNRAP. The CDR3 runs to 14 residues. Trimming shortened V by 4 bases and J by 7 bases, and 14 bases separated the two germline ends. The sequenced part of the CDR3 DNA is TGTGCTAGTGGTTCGTTAGAGAATCCAAATGAG. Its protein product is CASGSLENPNE. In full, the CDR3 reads CASGSLENPNEQFF.

The sequenced part of the CDR3 DNA is TGTGCCAGCAGCAAGCCGGGACAGGGGTACGAG. Translation gives CASSKPGQGYE. The CDR3 reads in full as CASSKPGQGYEQYF. The chain has TRBV7-2 and TRBJ2-7; TRBD1 matches at 10 bases. Read data end 3 residues before the CDR3 end; the end is taken from the germline J gene. This CDR3 is 14 amino acids long. V shed 5 bases and J 4 bases; nucleotides not matched to a gene: 5. The germline gives CDR1 SGHTA, CDR2 FQGNSA.

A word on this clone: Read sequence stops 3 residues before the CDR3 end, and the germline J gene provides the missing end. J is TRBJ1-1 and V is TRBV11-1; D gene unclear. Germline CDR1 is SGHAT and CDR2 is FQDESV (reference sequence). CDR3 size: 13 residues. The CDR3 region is CASSLGAEWEAFF. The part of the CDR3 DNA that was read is TGTGCCAGCAGCTTAGGGGCCGAGTGGGAA.

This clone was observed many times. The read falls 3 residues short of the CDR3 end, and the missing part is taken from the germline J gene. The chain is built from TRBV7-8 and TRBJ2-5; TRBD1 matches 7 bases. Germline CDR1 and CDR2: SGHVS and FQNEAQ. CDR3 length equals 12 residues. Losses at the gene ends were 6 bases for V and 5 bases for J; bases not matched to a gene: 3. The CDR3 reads CASRPRGETQYF. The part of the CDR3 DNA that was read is TGTGCCAGCAGGCCCAGGGGGGAGACC.

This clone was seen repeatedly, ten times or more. The covered CDR3 bases are TGTGCCAGCAGCTTAGAAGGACAGGCGTACGAG. Amino acids: CASSLEGQAYE. The full CDR3 sequence reads CASSLEGQAYEQYF. The chain couples TRBV7-8 to TRBJ2-7; 7 nucleotides match TRBD1. The read is 3 residues too short to cover the CDR3 end, so that end is filled in from the germline J gene. The junction had 4 bases not matched to a gene; V was cut back by 1 base and J by 4 bases. The CDR3 is made up of 14 amino acids. The V gene's germline CDR1 is SGHVS and CDR2 FQNEAQ.

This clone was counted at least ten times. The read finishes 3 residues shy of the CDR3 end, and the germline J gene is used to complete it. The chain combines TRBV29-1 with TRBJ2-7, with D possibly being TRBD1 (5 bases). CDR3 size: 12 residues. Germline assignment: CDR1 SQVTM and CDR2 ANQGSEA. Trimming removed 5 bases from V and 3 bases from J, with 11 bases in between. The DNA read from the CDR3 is TGCAGCGTTCAGTTAGACAGCTACGAG. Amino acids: CSVQLDSYE. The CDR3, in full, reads CSVQLDSYEQYF.

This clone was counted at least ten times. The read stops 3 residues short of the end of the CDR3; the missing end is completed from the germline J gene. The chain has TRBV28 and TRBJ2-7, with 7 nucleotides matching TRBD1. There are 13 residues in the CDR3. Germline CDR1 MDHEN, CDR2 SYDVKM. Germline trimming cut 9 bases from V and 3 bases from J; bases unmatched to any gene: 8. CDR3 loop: CASYRGLGYEQYF. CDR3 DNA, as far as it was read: TGTGCCAGTTACAGGGGCTTAGGCTACGAG.

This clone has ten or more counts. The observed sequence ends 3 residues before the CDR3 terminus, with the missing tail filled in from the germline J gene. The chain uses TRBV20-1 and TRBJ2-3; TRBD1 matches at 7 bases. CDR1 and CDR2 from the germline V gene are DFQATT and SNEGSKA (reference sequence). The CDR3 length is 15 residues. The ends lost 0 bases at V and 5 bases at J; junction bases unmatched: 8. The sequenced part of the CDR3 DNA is TGCAGTGCTAGAGATGGGCAGGGGGATCGAGATACG. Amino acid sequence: CSARDGQGDRDT. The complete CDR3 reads CSARDGQGDRDTQYF.

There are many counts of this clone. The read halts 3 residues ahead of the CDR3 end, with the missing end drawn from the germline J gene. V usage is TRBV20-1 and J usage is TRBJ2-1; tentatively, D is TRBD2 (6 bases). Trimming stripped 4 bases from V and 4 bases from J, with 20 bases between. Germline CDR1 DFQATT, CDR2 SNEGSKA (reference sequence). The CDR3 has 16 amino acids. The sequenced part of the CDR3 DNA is TGCAGTGCTAAACCTTCTAGCGCCCAAAATTACAATGAG. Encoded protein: CSAKPSSAQNYNE. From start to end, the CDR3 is CSAKPSSAQNYNEQFF.

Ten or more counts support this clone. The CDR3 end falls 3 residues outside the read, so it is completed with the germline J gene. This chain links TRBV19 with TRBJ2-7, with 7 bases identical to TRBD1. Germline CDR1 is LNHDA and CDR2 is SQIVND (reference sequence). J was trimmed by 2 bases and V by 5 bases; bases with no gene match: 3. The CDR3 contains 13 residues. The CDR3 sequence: CASSSQGAYEQYF. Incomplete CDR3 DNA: TGTGCCAGTAGTTCGCAGGGGGCCTACGAG.

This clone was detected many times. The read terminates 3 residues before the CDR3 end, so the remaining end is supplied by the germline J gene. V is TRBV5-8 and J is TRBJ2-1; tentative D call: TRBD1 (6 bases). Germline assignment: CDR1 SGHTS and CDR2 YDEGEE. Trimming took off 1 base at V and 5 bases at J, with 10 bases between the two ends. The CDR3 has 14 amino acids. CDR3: CASSLLGQNNEQFF. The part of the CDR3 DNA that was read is TGTGCCAGCAGCTTGCTAGGACAGAACAATGAG.